Listed here are 20 T cell receptor beta chains from one sample, sequenced in a study of OX40 agonist ivuxolimab in advanced cancers. Assay used: immunoSEQ multiplex PCR; TCRdb lists only in-frame clones, some missing. The sample includes tens of thousands of clones, 84% of them seen just once. The material was CD4+ or CD8+ T cells sorted from blood, obtained in a trial of the OX40 agonist ivuxolimab. Receptors originate from an adult with an advanced solid tumor such as melanoma, head and neck, liver or kidney cancer.

The rearrangement joins TRBV7-2 to TRBJ1-1; D uncertain. CDR1 SGHTA and CDR2 FQGNSA come from the germline V gene. The CDR3 has 14 residues. Trimming shortened V by 5 bases and J by 2 bases, and 12 bases separated the two germline ends. CDR3 nucleotide sequence: TGTGCCAGCAGCCCCGGTGGGGATAACACTGAAGCTTTCTTT. Amino acids: CASSPGGDNTEAFF.

This clone was recorded only once. V usage is TRBV4-2 and J usage is TRBJ2-6; D possibly corresponds to TRBD1 (8 bases). Per germline, CDR1 LGHNA and CDR2 YNFKEQ. The CDR3 covers 19 residues. V was trimmed by 2 bases and J by 3 bases, leaving 20 bases between them. CDR3 in amino acids: CASSQTLGQGGVGANVLTF. DNA for the CDR3: TGTGCCAGCAGCCAAACTCTCGGACAGGGAGGGGTTGGGGCCAACGTCCTGACTTTC.

This clone appeared a single time. This sequence joins TRBV6-6 and TRBJ2-3; either TRBD1 or TRBD2 may fit D (5 bases each). The V end lost 0 bases, the J end lost 0 bases, and 7 bases lay between the germline ends. CDR3 length equals 15 residues. Germline loops: CDR1 MNHNY, CDR2 SVGAGI (reference sequence). CDR3 region: CASSYSGVSTDTQYF. The CDR3 DNA follows: TGTGCCAGCAGTTACTCGGGGGTCAGCACAGATACGCAGTATTTT.

The chain recombines TRBV6-5 with TRBJ2-3; no firm D call. The CDR3 totals 13 residues. Germline values: CDR1 MNHEY, CDR2 SVGAGI. The V and J ends lost 4 bases and 6 bases respectively, with 11 bases between them. CDR3 bases: TGTGCCAGCAGTTCCAGCCTGCTCGATACGCAGTATTTT. Protein product: CASSSSLLDTQYF.

The sample holds a few counts of this clone. The V gene is TRBV29-1, the J gene TRBJ1-1; D possibly corresponds to TRBD1 (6 bases). With 8 bases removed from V and 1 base from J, the gap between germline ends came to 17 bases. This CDR3 spans 14 amino acids. CDR1 and CDR2 (germline): SQVTM, ANQGSEA. In DNA form, the CDR3 reads TGCAGCCCCACGGGGGCCCAAGGGAACACTGAAGCTTTCTTT. The encoded protein is CSPTGAQGNTEAFF. Full variable domain (missing parts from reference TRBV29-1 and TRBJ1-1): SAVISQKPSRDICQRGTSLTIQCQVDSQVTMMFWYRQQPGQSLTLIATANQGSEATYESGFVIDKFPISRPNLTFSTLTVSNMSPEDSSIYLCSPTGAQGNTEAFFGQGTRLTVV.

This clone was seen only once. The chain joins TRBV30 to TRBJ2-2; D call uncertain. The CDR3 has 17 residues. The V end lost 4 bases, the J end lost 1 base, and 19 bases lay between the germline ends. Germline loops: CDR1 GTSNPN, CDR2 SVGIG (reference sequence). This chain's CDR3 is CAWMQFISRRNTGELFF. CDR3 sequence (DNA): TGTGCCTGGATGCAGTTCATCAGCCGGCGGAACACCGGGGAGCTGTTTTTT.

The gene calls are TRBV5-1 and TRBJ1-2, with 9 bases that match TRBD1. This CDR3 is built from 14 residues. Germline values: CDR1 SGHRS, CDR2 YFSETQ. With V trimmed by 5 bases and J by 7 bases, 9 bases remained unmatched. The CDR3 bases are TGCGCCAGCAGTTCTGAGGGACAGGGATCTGGCTACACCTTC. Translating gives CASSSEGQGSGYTF.

The chain joins TRBV6-5 to TRBJ2-7, with D perhaps TRBD1 or TRBD2 (5 bases each). CDR3 size: 13 residues. Trimming left V 6 bases short and J 2 bases short, with 11 bases between. Germline loops: CDR1 MNHEY, CDR2 SVGAGI. CDR3 sequence reads: CASSLGPPYEQYF. The CDR3 nucleotides read TGTGCCAGCAGCTTGGGACCGCCCTACGAGCAGTACTTC.

The V and J genes are TRBV2 and TRBJ2-1; 7 bases agree with TRBD2. V lost 4 bases to trimming and J lost 10 bases; unmatched junction nucleotides: 4. The CDR3 totals 12 residues. Germline CDR1 SNHLY, CDR2 FYNNEI. In DNA form, the CDR3 reads TGTGCCAGCAGTGTTAGGGGAGGGGAGCAGTTCTTC. Encoded protein: CASSVRGGEQFF. The variable domain in full, completed from reference TRBV2 and TRBJ2-1, reads EPEVTQTPSHQVTQMGQEVILRCVPISNHLYFYWYRQILGQKVEFLVSFYNNEISEKSEIFDDQFSVERPDGSNFTLKIRSTKLEDSAMYFCASSVRGGEQFFGPGTRLTVL.

The chain recombines TRBV6-5 with TRBJ1-5, with a weak D call TRBD1 (6 bases). CDR1 and CDR2 from the germline V gene are MNHEY and SVGAGI. The CDR3 loop spans 13 amino acids. Trimming left V 2 bases short and J 7 bases short, with 9 bases between. CDR3 protein: CASSYNREQPQHF. The CDR3 bases are TGTGCCAGCAGTTACAACAGGGAACAGCCCCAGCATTTT.

Worth noting for this clone: The junction and the germline gene differ at one end; a read error may be behind it. The CDR3 loop reads CASIRDTVSQGHF. The CDR3 DNA reads as TGTGCCAGCATTCGGGACACGGTCTCCCAAGGTCATTTT. This chain joins TRBV6-1 and TRBJ2-3; tentative D call: TRBD1 (6 bases). Looked up from germline, CDR1 is MNHNS and CDR2 is SASEGT. This CDR3 has 13 amino acids.

The genes are TRBV6-1 and TRBJ2-1; TRBD2 aligns across 12 bases. Losses at the gene ends were 6 bases for V and 8 bases for J; bases not matched to a gene: 8. The CDR3 loop spans 15 amino acids. Germline V lookup: CDR1 MNHNS, CDR2 SASEGT. The CDR3 here is CASSETSGSVDEQFF. In DNA, the CDR3 is TGTGCCAGCAGCGAGACTAGCGGGAGTGTCGATGAGCAGTTCTTC.

The genes are TRBV6-6 and TRBJ2-7; unclear D gene. The CDR3 totals 13 residues. Deletions cut 2 bases from V and 6 bases from J, with 11 bases between. The V gene's germline CDR1 is MNHNY and CDR2 SVGAGI (reference sequence). In DNA form, the CDR3 reads TGTGCCAGCAGTTACGTTCGCGAAACCGAGCAGTACTTC. It translates to CASSYVRETEQYF.

The sample holds a few counts of this clone. The V and J genes are TRBV7-9 and TRBJ1-6; the D is unclear. This CDR3 comprises 13 residues. Per the germline V gene, CDR1 is SEHNR and CDR2 is FQNEAQ (reference sequence). V was trimmed by 1 base and J by 8 bases, leaving 6 bases between them. In DNA form, the CDR3 reads TGTGCCAGCAGCTTAGTAAGGGATTCACCCCTCCACTTT. Translated: CASSLVRDSPLHF.

This chain links TRBV7-3 with TRBJ1-1; D is undetermined. This CDR3 is 13 amino acids long. V was trimmed by 5 bases and J by 2 bases, leaving 9 bases between them. CDR1 is SGHTA, CDR2 FQGTGA, per germline. The CDR3 sequence is CASSQELNTEAFF. Here the CDR3 DNA reads TGTGCCAGCAGCCAAGAACTCAACACTGAAGCTTTCTTT.

The chain employs TRBV6-5 and TRBJ2-7; D ambiguous. V shed 4 bases and J shed 3 bases, with 7 bases lying between them. Germline V gene data show CDR1 as MNHEY and CDR2 as SVGAGI. The CDR3 is 12 amino acids. CDR3 DNA: TGTGCCAGCAGTTTCTTGGGCTACGAGCAGTACTTC. Translation: CASSFLGYEQYF.

For the CDR3, the DNA is TGCGCCAGCAGCTTGATGGCAGGGCATCAGCCCCAGCATTTT. This translates into CASSLMAGHQPQHF. The rearrangement uses TRBV5-1 and TRBJ1-5, with D possibly TRBD1 on 5 matching bases. V dropped 1 base and J dropped 5 bases, with 10 bases sitting between them. Germline CDR1 is SGHRS and CDR2 is YFSETQ. This CDR3 is built from 14 residues.

This clone occurred a few times. The chain employs TRBV5-1 and TRBJ2-2; 9 bases fit TRBD2. The CDR3 loop spans 16 amino acids. V lost 0 bases, J lost 7 bases, and 7 bases stayed unmatched. Per the germline V gene, CDR1 is SGHRS and CDR2 is YFSETQ. CDR3 DNA sequence: TGCGCCAGCAGCTTGGCTAGCGGGATTTCTGGCGGGGAGCTGTTTTTT. This translates into CASSLASGISGGELFF.

This clone was detected only a few times. The chain has TRBV7-9 and TRBJ2-7; D is unresolved. V was pared by 5 bases and J by 4 bases, with 15 bases between. Germline CDR1 SEHNR, CDR2 FQNEAQ (reference sequence). The CDR3 consists of 14 residues. The DNA of the CDR3 is TGTGCCAGCAGCCTCAACGGACGAGCTTACGAGCAGTACTTC. As protein: CASSLNGRAYEQYF.

This chain uses TRBV28 with TRBJ2-3; D possibly corresponds to TRBD2 (5 bases). Germline V gene sequence: CDR1 MDHEN, CDR2 SYDVKM. The CDR3 covers 14 residues. V was shortened by 3 bases and J by 3 bases, with 10 bases between the two germline ends. CDR3 in DNA: TGTGCCAGCAGTTTTTCTCGGGGTACAGATACGCAGTATTTT. It is translated as CASSFSRGTDTQYF.